This T cell receptor beta chain originates from a study of CD8+ T cells in alopecia areata. Germline CDR1 and CDR2: SGHTA and FQGTGA. V lost 2 bases and J lost 0, with 11 bases in between. The CDR3 sequence is 15 residues long. Points from the study as a whole: It was lesional scalp, especially alopecia totalis/universalis, that showed higher clonality than normal scalp. Normal skin's resident alphabeta T cells are also sequenced in scalp samples.

Peripheral blood and lesional scalp punch biopsies were taken from alopecia areata patients. As the sequencing template, cDNA was produced by extracting RNA and reverse transcribing it. Sequencing used immunoSEQ multiplex PCR; TCRdb keeps in-frame clones, though not all of them. This sample has over 200,000 clones; 50% to 60% occur once, and the top ten carry just over 0.45%. Concerning this clone: Its antigen is still unknown.

The chain uses TRBV7-3 and TRBJ2-7, with D perhaps TRBD2 (7 bases). This TCR was recovered from a human donor with alopecia areata. The material was CD4+ T cells sorted from blood, obtained at week 0. The CDR3 sequence is CASSLVAGASYEQYF. The CDR3 DNA sequence: TGTGCCAGCAGCTTAGTTGCGGGGGCCTCCTACGAGCAGTACTTC.